This T cell receptor (beta chain) came from a study of glioma-infiltrating T cells after dendritic cell vaccination (TCRdb year 2016). For the study in its entirety: The cohort included approximately 15 glioblastoma patients drawn from Phase I and II dendritic cell vaccination trials, of whom 9 were newly diagnosed and 6 had recurrent disease. The vaccine was prepared from monocyte-derived dendritic cells that were cultured for seven days with IL-4 and GM-CSF and then pulsed overnight with autologous tumor lysate. Each patient was given three intradermal dendritic cell vaccine injections, spaced two weeks apart, in the arm below the axilla. Between the early 2000s and the early 2010s, patients were given autologous tumor lysate-pulsed dendritic cell vaccination. In glioblastoma patients vaccinated with dendritic cells, deep sequencing of TCR beta CDR3 regions served to measure tumor-infiltrating lymphocyte content and to compare repertoires between tumor and blood. TCR sequencing metrics, including TIL content and tumor-blood repertoire overlap, were correlated with survival after dendritic cell vaccination. What the study reported, not specific to this receptor: The cohort was small and heterogeneous, and full blood and tumor sets were available for few patients, with initial-recurrent tumor pairs available for even fewer patients. The three-group TCR overlap response model was described as speculative and requiring prospective validation. TCR clonality showed no direct relationship with survival, which suggests that a diverse polyclonal response may be important. After dendritic cell vaccination, a higher estimated pretreatment TIL content predicted longer time to progression and longer overall survival.

According to the study, the label for this sample's time point signals: after dendritic cell vaccination, including at tumor progression/relapse. Patients were selected on the basis of adequate residual fresh-frozen tumor tissue and more than two years of available survival data. An isocitrate dehydrogenase mutation was not carried by any of the glioblastoma patients, although molecular status was otherwise variable. PBMC were collected before vaccination, two weeks after the third vaccination, and at tumor progression if progression occurred. The Qiagen DNeasy Blood extraction Kit was used for extraction of genomic DNA. The CDR3 covers 16 residues, taking in both the cysteine and the phenylalanine. Only the CDR3 portion is preserved as DNA: 48 bases, with reading frame beginning at the first base. CDR1 PRHDT and CDR2 FYEKMQ are derived from the germline V gene (reference sequence). Trimming removed 5 bases from V and 2 bases from J, leaving 18 bases between the germline ends.

Points on this clone: Its antigen remains unidentified. It has no much larger one-base neighbor in the sample; base qualities were not kept.

The immunoSEQ assay amplified TCRB CDR3 regions from 2 micrograms of genomic DNA, or from all available DNA when less than that amount was available. The multiplex PCR relied on 60 forward primers for TCR V beta segments and 13 reverse primers for J beta segments. Synthetic control templates were spiked into each sample at limiting dilution to estimate reads per starting template. Sequencing produced 87 bp reads on the Illumina HiSeq System. Concerning the study's data processing: To remove PCR and sequencing errors, closely related sequences were merged with a nearest neighbor algorithm. TCR overlap was measured as the percentage of unique tumor TCR beta sequences that were also present in the peripheral blood of the same patient. TCRdb limited this immuneACCESS table to in-frame rearrangements with V and J called. A share of clones is missing; checked studies link under half to unresolved V genes, and the rest is unexplained. V and J calls and clone size are those listed in that table; D and trimming were worked out from the DNA. This sample comprises more than 45,000 clones, approximately 80% of them detected only once. Around 16% of the sample is in the top ten clones.

The chain was built from TRBV13 and TRBJ2-5, with a weak D call of TRBD1 (6 bases match). The receptor was derived from a human donor with glioblastoma. Specimen: blood, collected after dendritic cell vaccination. In nucleotides, the sequence is TGTGCCAGCAGCCCCCCCGACCTACAGGGACAAGAGACCCAGTACTTC. This is translated as CASSPPDLQGQETQYF.